This T cell receptor beta chain was observed in a study of beta chain features in type 1 diabetes. Germline values: CDR1 SGHTA, CDR2 FQGNSA. The V and J ends lost 4 bases and 6 bases, in that order; junction bases with no gene match: 6. This CDR3 has 14 amino acids. Sorting with CD45RO/CCR7/CD25/CD127/CD95/CD27 yielded naive, central memory, regulatory and stem-like memory CD4+ cells. Findings of the study overall: Possible PCR preference for shorter templates applied equally to patients and controls. Within each of all four CD4+ subsets, Type 1 diabetes patients had TCRB CDR3s that were moderately but significantly shorter.

This clone turned up a few times. The target antigen is unknown. The whole isolated RNA underwent reverse transcription, so sequencing captured expressed TCRB transcripts. Libraries were prepared by immunoSEQ multiplex PCR; TCRdb keeps only in-frame clonotypes and omits some of them. The sample holds about 130,000 clones, about a tenth seen once. The receptor comes from a man younger than 30 in good health. The V call is TRBV7-2, the J call TRBJ2-1, with TRBD1 matching over 7 bases. Sequencing used central memory CD4+ T cells from blood. The CDR3 DNA is TGTGCCAGCAGCTCAAACAGGGGATCCAATGAGCAGTTCTTC. It translates to CASSSNRGSNEQFF.